The present TCR beta chain was sequenced within a study of blood T cell repertoires in COVID-19 (dated by TCRdb to about 2020). Describing the broader study: Samples from collaborators originated in the United States, Italy and Spain and spanned both the acute and convalescent phases of COVID-19. The material from the prospective study consisted of cDNA or gDNA derived from T cells, B-cell-depleted T cells, or PBMCs. Nearly every sample came with metadata listing a de-identified subject ID, COVID-19 status, age in years and sex. Samples were obtained from the ongoing ImmuneRACE study (first 160 participants) and from about 1,300 subjects provided by 6 global collaborators. The repertoires were released in a freely available public database intended as a resource for research on the immune response to SARS-CoV-2. The dataset comprised deeply sampled blood TCRbeta repertoires from subjects exposed to, actively infected with, or recovered from COVID-19. HLA class I and class II types, where available, came from metadata supplied by the sample provider rather than from assay-based typing.

The paper as a whole reports these results and caveats: Clinical and demographic metadata were provided uncurated, with the amount varying by source and participant.

At one collaborating source in Seattle, patients were enrolled during active infection and were followed longitudinally through the course of disease. Whole blood was collected in K2EDTA tubes by collaborating institutions according to the institutions' own protocols. For TCRbeta analysis, collaborator samples were shipped as frozen whole blood, as isolated PBMCs, or as DNA extracted from either sample type. TCRbeta CDR3 regions were amplified from genomic DNA by means of the immunoSEQ Assay, a bias-controlled multiplex PCR. The paper's processing steps were these. Within the assay, amplification of reference gene primers was used to estimate how many nucleated cells each sample contained. Sequence reads were collapsed and filtered to measure the absolute abundance of every unique TCRbeta CDR3 rearrangement. For each sample, productive Simpson clonality was calculated as the square root of Simpson's diversity index across productive rearrangements. TCRdb provides this immuneACCESS table in a form limited to in-frame rearrangements. Some clones are lacking; in checked studies, under half of them reflect an unresolved V gene, and why the rest are absent is not known. V, J and clone size derive from that table, while D and trimming were established from the DNA sequence. Counted in this sample were 400,000 to 450,000 clones; about 91% of them appeared once. The ten largest clones take up 1.5% to 1.9% of the sample.

With regard to this clone: No cognate antigen has been identified for it. Base qualities are missing; no much larger clone stands one base away.

The receptor was isolated from a woman aged 35 to 49 with COVID-19, enrolled during active disease. The sample comprised peripheral blood.

The CDR3 protein is CASCFTSGPYNEQFF. The sequenced DNA: TGTGCCAGCTGCTTCACTAGCGGACCCTACAATGAGCAGTTCTTC. The chain was built from TRBV6-6 and TRBJ2-1; 8 nucleotides in the junction match TRBD2. From a lookup of the germline V gene (reference sequence), CDR1 and CDR2 are MNHNY and SVGAGI. Germline trimming amounts to 8 bases on V and 2 bases on J, with 8 as the count of junction bases outside the gene matches. The cysteine opens and the phenylalanine closes a CDR3 of 15 amino acids. Here the CDR3 DNA is all that survives: 45 bases in frame from base 1.